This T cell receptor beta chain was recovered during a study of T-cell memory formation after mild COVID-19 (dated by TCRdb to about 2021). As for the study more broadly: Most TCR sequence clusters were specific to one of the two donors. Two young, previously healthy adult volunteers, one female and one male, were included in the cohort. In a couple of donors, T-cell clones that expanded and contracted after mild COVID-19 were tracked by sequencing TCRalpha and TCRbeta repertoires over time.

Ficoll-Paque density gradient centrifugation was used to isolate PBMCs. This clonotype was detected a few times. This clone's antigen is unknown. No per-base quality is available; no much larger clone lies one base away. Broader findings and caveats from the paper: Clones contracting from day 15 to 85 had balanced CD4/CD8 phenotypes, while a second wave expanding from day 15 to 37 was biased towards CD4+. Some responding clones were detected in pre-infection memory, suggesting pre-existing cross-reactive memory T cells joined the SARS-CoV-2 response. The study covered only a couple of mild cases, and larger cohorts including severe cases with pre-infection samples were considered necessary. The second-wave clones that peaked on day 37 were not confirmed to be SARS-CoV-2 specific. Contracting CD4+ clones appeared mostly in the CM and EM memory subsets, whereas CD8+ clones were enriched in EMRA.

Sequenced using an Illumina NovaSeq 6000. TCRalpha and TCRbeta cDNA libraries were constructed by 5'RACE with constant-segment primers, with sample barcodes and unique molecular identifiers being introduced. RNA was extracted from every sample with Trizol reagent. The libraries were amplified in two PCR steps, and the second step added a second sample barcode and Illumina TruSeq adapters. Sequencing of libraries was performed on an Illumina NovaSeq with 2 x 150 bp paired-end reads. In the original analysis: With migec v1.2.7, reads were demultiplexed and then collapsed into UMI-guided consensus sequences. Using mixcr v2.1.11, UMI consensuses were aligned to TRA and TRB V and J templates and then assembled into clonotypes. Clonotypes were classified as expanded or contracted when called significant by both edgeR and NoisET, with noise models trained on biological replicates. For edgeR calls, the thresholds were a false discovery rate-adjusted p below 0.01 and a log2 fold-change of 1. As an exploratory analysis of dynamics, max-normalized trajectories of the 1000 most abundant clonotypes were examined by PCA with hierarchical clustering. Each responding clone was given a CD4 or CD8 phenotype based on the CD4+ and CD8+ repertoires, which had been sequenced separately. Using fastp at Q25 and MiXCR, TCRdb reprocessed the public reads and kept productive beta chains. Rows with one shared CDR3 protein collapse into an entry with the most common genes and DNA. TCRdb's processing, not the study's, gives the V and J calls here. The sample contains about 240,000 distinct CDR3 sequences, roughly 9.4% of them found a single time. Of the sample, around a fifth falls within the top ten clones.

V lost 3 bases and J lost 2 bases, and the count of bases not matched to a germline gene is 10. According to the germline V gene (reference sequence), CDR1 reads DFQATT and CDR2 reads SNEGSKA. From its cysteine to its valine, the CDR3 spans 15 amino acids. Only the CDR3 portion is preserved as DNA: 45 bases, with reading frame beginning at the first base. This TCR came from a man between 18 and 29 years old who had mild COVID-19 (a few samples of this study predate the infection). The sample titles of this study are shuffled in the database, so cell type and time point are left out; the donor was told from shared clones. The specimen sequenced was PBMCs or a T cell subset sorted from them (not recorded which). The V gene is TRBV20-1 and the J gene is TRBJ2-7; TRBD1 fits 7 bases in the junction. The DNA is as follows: TGCAGTGCTAGCAGCCCTTGGGACAGACCCTACGAGCAGTACGTC. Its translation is CSASSPWDRPYEQYV.